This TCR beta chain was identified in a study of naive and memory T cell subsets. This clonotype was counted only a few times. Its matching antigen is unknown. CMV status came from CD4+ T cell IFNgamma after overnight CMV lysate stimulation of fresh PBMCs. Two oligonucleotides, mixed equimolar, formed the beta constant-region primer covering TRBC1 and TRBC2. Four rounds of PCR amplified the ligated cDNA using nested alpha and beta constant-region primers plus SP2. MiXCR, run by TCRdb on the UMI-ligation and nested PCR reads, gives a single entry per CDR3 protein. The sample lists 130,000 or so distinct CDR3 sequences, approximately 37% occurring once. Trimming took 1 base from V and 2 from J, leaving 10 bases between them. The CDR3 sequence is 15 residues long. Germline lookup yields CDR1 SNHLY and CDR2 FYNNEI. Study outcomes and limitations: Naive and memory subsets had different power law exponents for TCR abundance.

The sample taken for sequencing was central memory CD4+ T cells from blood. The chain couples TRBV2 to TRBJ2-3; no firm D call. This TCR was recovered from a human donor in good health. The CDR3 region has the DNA TGTGCCAGCAGTGAAGAGGTTGGGTTCACAGATACGCAGTATTTT. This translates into CASSEEVGFTDTQYF.